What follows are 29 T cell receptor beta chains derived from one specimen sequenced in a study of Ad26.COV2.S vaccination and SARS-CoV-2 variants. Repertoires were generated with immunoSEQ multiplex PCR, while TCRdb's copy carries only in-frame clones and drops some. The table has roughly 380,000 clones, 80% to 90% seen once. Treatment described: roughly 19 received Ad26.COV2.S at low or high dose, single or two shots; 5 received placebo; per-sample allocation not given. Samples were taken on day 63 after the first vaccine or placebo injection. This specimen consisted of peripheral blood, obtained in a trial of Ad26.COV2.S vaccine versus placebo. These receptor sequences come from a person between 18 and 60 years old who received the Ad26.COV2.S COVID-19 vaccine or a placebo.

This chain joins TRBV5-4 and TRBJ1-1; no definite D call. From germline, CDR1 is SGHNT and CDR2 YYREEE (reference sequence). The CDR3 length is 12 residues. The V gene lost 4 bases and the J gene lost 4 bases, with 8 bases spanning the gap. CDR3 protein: CASSLRSTEAFF. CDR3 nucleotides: TGTGCCAGCAGCCTGCGGAGCACTGAAGCTTTCTTT. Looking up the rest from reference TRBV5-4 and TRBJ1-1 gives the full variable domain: ETGVTQSPTHLIKTRGQQVTLRCSSQSGHNTVSWYQQALGQGPQFIFQYYREEENGRGNFPPRFSGLQFPNYSSELNVNALELDDSALYLCASSLRSTEAFFGQGTRLTVV.

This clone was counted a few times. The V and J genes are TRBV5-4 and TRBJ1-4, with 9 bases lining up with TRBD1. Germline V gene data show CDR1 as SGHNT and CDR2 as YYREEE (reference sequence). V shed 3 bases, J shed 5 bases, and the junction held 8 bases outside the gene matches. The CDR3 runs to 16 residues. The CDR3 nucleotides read TGTGCCAGCAGCTCGAAATCCGGGACAGGGAATGAAAAACTGTTTTTT. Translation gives CASSSKSGTGNEKLFF.

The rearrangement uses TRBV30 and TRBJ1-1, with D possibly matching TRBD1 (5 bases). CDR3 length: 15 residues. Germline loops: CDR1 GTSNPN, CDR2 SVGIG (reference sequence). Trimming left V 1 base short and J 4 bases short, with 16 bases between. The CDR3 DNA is TGTGCCTGGAGTGAACCGACAGTAAAAGGCACTGAAGCTTTCTTT. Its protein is CAWSEPTVKGTEAFF.

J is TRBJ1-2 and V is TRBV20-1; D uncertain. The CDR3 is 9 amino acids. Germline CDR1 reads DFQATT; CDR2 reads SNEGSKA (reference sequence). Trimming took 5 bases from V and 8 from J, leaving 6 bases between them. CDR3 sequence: CSAAKGYTF. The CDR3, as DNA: TGCAGTGCTGCCAAGGGCTACACCTTC.

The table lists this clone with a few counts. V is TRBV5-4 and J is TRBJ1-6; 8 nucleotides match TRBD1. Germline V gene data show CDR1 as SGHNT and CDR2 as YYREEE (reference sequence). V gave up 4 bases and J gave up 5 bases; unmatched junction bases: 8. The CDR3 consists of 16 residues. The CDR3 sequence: CASSPGQGANNSPLHF. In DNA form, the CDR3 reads TGTGCCAGCAGCCCCGGCCAGGGGGCGAATAATTCACCCCTCCACTTT.

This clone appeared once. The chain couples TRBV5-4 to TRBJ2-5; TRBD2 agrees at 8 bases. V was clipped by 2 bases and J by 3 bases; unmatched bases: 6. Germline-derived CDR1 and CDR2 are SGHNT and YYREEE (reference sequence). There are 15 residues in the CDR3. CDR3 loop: CASSFVSRGEETQYF. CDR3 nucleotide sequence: TGTGCCAGCAGCTTTGTCTCGCGGGGGGAAGAGACCCAGTACTTC.

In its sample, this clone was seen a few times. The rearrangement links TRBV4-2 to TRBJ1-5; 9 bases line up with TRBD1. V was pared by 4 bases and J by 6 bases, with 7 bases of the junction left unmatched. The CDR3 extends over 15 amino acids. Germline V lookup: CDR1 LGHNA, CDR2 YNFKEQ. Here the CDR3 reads CASSLRTGEGQPQHF. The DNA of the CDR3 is TGTGCCAGCAGCCTACGGACAGGGGAAGGTCAGCCCCAGCATTTT.

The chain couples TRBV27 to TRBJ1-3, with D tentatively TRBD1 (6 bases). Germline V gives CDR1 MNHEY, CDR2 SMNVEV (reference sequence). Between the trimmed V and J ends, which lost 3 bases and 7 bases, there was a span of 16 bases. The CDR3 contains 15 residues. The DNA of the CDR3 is TGTGCCAGCAGTTTGCAGGGGTCTCTGGATAACACCATATATTTT. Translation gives CASSLQGSLDNTIYF.

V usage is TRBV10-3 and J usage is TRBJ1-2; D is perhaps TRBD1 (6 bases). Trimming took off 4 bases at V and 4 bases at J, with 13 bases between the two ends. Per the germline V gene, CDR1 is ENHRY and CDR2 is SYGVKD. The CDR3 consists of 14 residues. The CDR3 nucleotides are TGTGCCATCAGTGCAGGGGAGGGTGGCTATGGCTACACCTTC. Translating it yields CAISAGEGGYGYTF.

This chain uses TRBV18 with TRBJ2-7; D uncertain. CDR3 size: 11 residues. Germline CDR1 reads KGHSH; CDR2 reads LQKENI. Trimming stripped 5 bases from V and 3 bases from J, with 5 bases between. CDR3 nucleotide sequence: TGTGCCAGCTCAGGGGACTACGAGCAGTACTTC. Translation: CASSGDYEQYF.

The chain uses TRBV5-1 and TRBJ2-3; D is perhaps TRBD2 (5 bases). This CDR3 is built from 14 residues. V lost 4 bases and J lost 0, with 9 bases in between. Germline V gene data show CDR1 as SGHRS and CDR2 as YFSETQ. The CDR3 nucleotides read TGCGCCAGCAGCATCCCGGGAAGCACAGATACGCAGTATTTT. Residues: CASSIPGSTDTQYF. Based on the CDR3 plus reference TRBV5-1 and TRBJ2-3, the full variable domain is KAGVTQTPRYLIKTRGQQVTLSCSPISGHRSVSWYQQTPGQGLQFLFEYFSETQRNKGNFPGRFSGRQFSNSRSEMNVSTLELGDSALYLCASSIPGSTDTQYFGPGTRLTVL.

The CDR3 coding sequence is TGTGCCAGCAGCTTTCAGGGAGGTAGGGAGACCCAGTACTTC. Protein sequence: CASSFQGGRETQYF. The J gene is TRBJ2-5, the V gene TRBV7-2, with a weak D call TRBD2 (6 bases). This CDR3 is 14 amino acids long. Trimming took 3 bases from V and 5 from J, leaving 13 bases between them. Germline V gene lookup returns CDR1 SGHTA and CDR2 FQGNSA. Variable domain in full (rest from reference TRBV7-2 and TRBJ2-5): GAGVSQSPSNKVTEKGKDVELRCDPISGHTALYWYRQSLGQGLEFLIYFQGNSAPDKSGLPSDRFSAERTGGSVSTLTIQRTQQEDSAVYLCASSFQGGRETQYFGPGTRLLVL.

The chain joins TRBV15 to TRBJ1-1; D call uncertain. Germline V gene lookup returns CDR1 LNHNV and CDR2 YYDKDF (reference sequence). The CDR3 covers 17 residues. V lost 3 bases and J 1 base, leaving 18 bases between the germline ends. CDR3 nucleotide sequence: TGTGCCACCAGCAGTGTTTTACCCGATCCTAAGAACACTGAAGCTTTCTTT. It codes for CATSSVLPDPKNTEAFF.

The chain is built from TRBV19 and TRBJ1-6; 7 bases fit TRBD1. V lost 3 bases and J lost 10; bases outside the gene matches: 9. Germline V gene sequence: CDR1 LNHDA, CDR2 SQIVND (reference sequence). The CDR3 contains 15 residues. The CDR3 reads CASSMGQRVESPLHF. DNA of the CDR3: TGTGCCAGTAGTATGGGACAGAGGGTTGAGTCACCCCTCCACTTT.

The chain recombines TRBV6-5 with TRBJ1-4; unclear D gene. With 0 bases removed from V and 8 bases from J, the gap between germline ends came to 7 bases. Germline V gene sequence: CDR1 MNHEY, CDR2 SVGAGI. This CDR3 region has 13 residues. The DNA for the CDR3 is TGTGCCAGCAGTTACTCGCGGAGGGAAAAACTGTTTTTT. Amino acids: CASSYSRREKLFF.

CDR3 in amino acids: CASSARLGSYGYTF. CDR3 nucleotides: TGTGCCAGCAGCGCCCGACTGGGGTCCTATGGCTACACCTTC. The rearrangement uses TRBV9 and TRBJ1-2; no firm D call. The CDR3 is 14 residues long. Germline loops: CDR1 SGDLS, CDR2 YYNGEE. The V and J ends lost 3 bases and 4 bases respectively, with 13 bases between them. The full variable domain, completed using reference TRBV9 and TRBJ1-2, is DSGVTQTPKHLITATGQRVTLRCSPRSGDLSVYWYQQSLDQGLQFLIQYYNGEERAKGNILERFSAQQFPDLHSELNLSSLELGDSALYFCASSARLGSYGYTFGSGTRLTVV.

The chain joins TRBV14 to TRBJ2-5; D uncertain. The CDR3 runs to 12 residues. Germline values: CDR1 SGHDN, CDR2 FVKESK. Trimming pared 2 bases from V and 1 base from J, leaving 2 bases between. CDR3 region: CASSQFQETQYF. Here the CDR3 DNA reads TGTGCCAGCAGCCAATTCCAAGAGACCCAGTACTTC.

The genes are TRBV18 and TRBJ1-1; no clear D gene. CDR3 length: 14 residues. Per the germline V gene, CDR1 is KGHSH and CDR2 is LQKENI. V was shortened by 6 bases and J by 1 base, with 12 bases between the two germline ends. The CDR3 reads CASSLRTANTEAFF. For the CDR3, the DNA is TGTGCCAGCTCCCTTAGGACGGCGAACACTGAAGCTTTCTTT.

CDR3 in DNA: TGTGCCAGCAGCCCTAGGGGAGAAGAGACCCAGTACTTC. Translating gives CASSPRGEETQYF. The chain has TRBV9 and TRBJ2-5; D may be TRBD1 or TRBD2 (5 bases each). Germline CDR1 is SGDLS and CDR2 is YYNGEE. The V and J ends lost 4 bases and 3 bases respectively, with 10 bases between them. The CDR3 is 13 amino acids. The entire variable domain, with the rest obtained from reference TRBV9 and TRBJ2-5, is as follows: DSGVTQTPKHLITATGQRVTLRCSPRSGDLSVYWYQQSLDQGLQFLIQYYNGEERAKGNILERFSAQQFPDLHSELNLSSLELGDSALYFCASSPRGEETQYFGPGTRLLVL.

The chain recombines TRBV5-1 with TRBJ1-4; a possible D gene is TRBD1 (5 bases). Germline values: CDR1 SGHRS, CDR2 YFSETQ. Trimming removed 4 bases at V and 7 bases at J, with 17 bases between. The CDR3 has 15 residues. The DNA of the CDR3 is TGCGCCAGCAGCCTCACCGGGACGGATATTGAAAAACTGTTTTTT. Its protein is CASSLTGTDIEKLFF.

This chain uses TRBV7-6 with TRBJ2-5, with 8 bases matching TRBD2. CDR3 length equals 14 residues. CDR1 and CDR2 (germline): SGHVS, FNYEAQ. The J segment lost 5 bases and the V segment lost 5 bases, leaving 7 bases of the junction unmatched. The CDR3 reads CASSPGGAGETQYF. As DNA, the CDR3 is TGTGCCAGCAGCCCGGGGGGGGCCGGGGAGACCCAGTACTTC.

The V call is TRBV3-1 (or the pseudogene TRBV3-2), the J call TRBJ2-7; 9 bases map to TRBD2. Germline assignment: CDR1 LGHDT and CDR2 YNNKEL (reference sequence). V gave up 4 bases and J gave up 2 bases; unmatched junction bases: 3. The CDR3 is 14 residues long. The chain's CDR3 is CASSLAGETYEQYF. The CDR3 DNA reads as TGTGCCAGCAGCCTAGCGGGGGAGACCTACGAGCAGTACTTC.

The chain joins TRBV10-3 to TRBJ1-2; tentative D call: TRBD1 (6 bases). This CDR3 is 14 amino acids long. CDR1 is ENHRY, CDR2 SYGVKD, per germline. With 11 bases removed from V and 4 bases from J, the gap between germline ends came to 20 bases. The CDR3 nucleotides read TGTGCCGCCACGGTGGGGGGCCACTTCTATGGCTACACCTTC. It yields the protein CAATVGGHFYGYTF.

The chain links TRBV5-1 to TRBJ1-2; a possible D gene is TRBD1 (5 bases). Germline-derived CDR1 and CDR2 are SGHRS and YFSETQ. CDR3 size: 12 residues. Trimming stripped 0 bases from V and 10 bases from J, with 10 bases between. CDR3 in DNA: TGCGCCAGCAGCTTGGCTCGGGGGGACTACACCTTC. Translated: CASSLARGDYTF.

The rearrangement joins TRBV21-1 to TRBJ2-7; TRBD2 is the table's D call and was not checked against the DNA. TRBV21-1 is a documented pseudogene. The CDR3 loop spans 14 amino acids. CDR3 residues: CASSITRVSYEQYF. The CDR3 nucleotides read TGTGCCAGCAGCATTACTAGAGTGTCGTACGAGCAGTACTTC.

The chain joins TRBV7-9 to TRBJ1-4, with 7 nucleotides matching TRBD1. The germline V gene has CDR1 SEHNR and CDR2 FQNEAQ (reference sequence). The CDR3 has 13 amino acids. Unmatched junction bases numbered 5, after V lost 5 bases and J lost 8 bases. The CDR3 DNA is TGTGCCAGCAGCCCCCAGACAGGGGAAAAACTGTTTTTT. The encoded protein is CASSPQTGEKLFF.

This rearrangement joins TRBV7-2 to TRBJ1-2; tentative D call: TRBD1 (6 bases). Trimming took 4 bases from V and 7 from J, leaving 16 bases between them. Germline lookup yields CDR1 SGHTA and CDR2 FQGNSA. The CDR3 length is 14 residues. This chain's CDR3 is CASSSGRGGAGYTF. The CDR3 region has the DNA TGTGCCAGCAGCTCCGGGAGGGGGGGGGCTGGCTACACCTTC. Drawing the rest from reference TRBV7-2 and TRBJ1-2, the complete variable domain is GAGVSQSPSNKVTEKGKDVELRCDPISGHTALYWYRQSLGQGLEFLIYFQGNSAPDKSGLPSDRFSAERTGGSVSTLTIQRTQQEDSAVYLCASSSGRGGAGYTFGSGTRLTVV.

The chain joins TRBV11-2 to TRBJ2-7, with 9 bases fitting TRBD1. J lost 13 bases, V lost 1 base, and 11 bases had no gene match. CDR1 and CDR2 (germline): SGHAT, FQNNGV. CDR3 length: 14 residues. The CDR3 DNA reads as TGTGCCAGCAGCTTAGGCCGGGACAGGGTATATGGATACTTC. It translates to CASSLGRDRVYGYF. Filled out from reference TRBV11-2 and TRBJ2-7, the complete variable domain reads EAGVAQSPRYKIIEKRQSVAFWCNPISGHATLYWYQQILGQGPKLLIQFQNNGVVDDSQLPKDRFSAERLKGVDSTLKIQPAKLEDSAVYLCASSLGRDRVYGYFGPGTRLTVT.

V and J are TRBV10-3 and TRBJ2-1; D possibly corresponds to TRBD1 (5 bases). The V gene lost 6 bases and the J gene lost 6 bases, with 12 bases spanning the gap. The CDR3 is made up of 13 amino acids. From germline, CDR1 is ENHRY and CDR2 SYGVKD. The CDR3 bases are TGTGCCATCAGAGCGACAGCCCTCAATGAGCAGTTCTTC. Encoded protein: CAIRATALNEQFF.